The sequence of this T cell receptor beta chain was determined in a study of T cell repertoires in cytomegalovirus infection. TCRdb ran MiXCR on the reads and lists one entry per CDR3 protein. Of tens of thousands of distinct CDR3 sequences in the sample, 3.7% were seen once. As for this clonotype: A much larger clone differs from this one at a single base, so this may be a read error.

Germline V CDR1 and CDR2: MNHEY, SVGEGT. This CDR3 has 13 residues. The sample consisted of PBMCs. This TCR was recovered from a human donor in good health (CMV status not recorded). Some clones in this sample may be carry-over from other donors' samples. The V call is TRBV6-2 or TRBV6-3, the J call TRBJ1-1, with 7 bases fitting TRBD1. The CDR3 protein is CASSEQGTTEAVF. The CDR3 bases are TGTGCCAGCAGTGAACAGGGGACCACTGAAGCTGTCTTT.